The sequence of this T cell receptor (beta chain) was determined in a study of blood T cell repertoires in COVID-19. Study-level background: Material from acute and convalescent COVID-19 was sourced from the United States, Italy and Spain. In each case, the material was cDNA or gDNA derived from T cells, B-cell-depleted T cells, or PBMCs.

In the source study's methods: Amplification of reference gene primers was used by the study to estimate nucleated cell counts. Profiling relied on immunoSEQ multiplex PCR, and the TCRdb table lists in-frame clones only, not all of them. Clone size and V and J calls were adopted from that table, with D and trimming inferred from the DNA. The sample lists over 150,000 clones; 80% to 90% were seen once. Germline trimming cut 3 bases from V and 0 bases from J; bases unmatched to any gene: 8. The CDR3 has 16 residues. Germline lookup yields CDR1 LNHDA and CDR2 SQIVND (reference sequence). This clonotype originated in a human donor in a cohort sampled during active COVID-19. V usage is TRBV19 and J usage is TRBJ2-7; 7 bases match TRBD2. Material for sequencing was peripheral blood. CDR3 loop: CASSMYQRESSYEQYF. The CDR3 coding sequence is TGTGCCAGTAGTATGTACCAGCGGGAAAGCTCCTACGAGCAGTACTTC.